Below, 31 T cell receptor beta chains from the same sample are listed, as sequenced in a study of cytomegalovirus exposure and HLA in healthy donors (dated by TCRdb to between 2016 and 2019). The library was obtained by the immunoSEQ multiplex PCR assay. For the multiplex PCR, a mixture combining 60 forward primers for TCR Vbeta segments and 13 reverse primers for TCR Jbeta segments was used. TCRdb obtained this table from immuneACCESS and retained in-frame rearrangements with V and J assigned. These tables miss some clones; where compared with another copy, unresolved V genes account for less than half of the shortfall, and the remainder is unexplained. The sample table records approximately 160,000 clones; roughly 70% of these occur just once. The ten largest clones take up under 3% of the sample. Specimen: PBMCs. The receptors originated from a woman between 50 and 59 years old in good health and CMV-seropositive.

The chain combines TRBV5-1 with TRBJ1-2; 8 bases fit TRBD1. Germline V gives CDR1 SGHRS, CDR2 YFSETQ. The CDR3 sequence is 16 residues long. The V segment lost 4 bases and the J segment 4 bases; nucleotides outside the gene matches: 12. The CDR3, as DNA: TGCGCCAGCAGCCCCCAACCGGACAGGGTGGCCTATGGCTACACCTTC. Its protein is CASSPQPDRVAYGYTF.

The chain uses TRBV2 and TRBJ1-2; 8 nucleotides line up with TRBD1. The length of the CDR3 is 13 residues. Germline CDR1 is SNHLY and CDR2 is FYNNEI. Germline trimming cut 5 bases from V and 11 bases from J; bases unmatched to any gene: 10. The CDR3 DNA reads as TGTGCCAGCAGTCCGGGACAGGTGGGAGTTTACACCTTC. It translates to CASSPGQVGVYTF.

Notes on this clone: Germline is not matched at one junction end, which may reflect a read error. The CDR3 sequence: CASSLRGQGATVKTEAFF. In nucleotides, the CDR3 is TGTGCCAGCAGCTTGCGAGGTCAGGGGGCTACGGTGAAAACTGAAGCTTTCTTT. This chain uses TRBV5-6 with TRBJ1-1, with TRBD1 matching over 8 bases. Germline-derived CDR1 and CDR2 are SGHDT and YYEEEE. The CDR3 extends over 18 amino acids.

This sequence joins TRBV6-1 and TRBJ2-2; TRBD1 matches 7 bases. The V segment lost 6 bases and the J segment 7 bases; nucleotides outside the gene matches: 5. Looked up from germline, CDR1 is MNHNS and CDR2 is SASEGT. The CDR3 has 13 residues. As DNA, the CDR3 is TGTGCCAGCAGACACAGGGGAATCGGGGAGCTGTTTTTT. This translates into CASRHRGIGELFF.

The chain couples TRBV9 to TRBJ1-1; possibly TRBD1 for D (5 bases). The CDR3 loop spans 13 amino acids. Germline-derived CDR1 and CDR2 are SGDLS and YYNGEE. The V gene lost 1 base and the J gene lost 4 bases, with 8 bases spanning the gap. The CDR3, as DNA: TGTGCCAGCAGCGTAAGGGGTGGCACTGAAGCTTTCTTT. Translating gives CASSVRGGTEAFF. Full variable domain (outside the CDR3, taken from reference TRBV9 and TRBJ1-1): DSGVTQTPKHLITATGQRVTLRCSPRSGDLSVYWYQQSLDQGLQFLIQYYNGEERAKGNILERFSAQQFPDLHSELNLSSLELGDSALYFCASSVRGGTEAFFGQGTRLTVV.

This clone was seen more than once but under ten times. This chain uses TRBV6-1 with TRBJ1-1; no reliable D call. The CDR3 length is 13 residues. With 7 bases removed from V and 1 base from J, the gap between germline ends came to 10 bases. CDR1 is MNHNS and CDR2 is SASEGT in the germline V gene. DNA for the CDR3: TGTGCCAGCAAGACGGGATGGAACACTGAAGCTTTCTTT. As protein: CASKTGWNTEAFF.

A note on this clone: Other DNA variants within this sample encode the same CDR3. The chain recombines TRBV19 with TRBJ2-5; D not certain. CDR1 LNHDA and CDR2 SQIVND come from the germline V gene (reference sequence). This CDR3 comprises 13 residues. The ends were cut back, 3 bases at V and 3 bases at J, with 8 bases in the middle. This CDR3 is CASSIDGEETQYF. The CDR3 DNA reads TGTGCCAGTAGTATCGACGGAGAAGAGACCCAGTACTTC.

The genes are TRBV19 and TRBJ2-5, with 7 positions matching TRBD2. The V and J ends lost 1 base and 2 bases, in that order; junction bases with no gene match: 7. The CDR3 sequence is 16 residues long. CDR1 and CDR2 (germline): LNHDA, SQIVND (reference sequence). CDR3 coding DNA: TGTGCCAGTAGTATAGCTTGGCGGGGGAATCAAGAGACCCAGTACTTC. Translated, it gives CASSIAWRGNQETQYF. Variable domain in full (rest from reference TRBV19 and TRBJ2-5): DGGITQSPKYLFRKEGQNVTLSCEQNLNHDAMYWYRQDPGQGLRLIYYSQIVNDFQKGDIAEGYSVSREKKESFPLTVTSAQKNPTAFYLCASSIAWRGNQETQYFGPGTRLLVL.

The CDR3 DNA reads as TGTGCCAGCAGTGAAGCCCTCTGGCTGCTCTCTAACTATGGCTACACCTTC. Encoded protein: CASSEALWLLSNYGYTF. The chain employs TRBV2 and TRBJ1-2; D is unresolved. Germline-derived CDR1 and CDR2 are SNHLY and FYNNEI. The CDR3 is 17 amino acids. V lost 0 bases and J lost 0, with 14 bases in between.

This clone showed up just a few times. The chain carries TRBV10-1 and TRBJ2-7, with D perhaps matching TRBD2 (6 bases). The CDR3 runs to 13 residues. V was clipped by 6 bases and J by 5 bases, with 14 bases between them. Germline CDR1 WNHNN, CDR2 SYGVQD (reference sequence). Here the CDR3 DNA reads TGCGCCAGCAGCTCGGGACTCAGCGACGAGCAGTACTTC. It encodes CASSSGLSDEQYF.

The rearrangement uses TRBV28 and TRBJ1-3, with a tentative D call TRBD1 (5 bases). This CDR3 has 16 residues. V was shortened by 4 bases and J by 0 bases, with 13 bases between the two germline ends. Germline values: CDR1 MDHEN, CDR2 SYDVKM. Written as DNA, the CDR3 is TGTGCCAGCAGTTCTAAACAGGATTACTCTGGAAACACCATATATTTT. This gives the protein CASSSKQDYSGNTIYF.

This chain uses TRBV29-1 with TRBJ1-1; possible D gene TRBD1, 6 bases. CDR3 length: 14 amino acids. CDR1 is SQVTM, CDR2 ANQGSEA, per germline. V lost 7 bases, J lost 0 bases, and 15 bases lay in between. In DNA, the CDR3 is TGCAGCGGGAACTCAGGGGTTGTGAACACTGAAGCTTTCTTT. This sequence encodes CSGNSGVVNTEAFF.

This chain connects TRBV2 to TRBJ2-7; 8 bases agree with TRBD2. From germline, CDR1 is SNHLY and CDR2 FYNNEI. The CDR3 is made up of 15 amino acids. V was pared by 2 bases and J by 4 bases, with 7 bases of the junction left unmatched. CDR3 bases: TGTGCCAGCAGTGAATCGTCCGGGGGGGCTTACGAGCAGTACTTC. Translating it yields CASSESSGGAYEQYF.

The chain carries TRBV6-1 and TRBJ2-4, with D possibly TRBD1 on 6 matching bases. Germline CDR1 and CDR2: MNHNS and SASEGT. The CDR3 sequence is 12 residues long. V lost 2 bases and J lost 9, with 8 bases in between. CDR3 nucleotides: TGTGCCAGCAGTGAACAGGGGCGCATTCAGTACTTC. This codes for CASSEQGRIQYF.

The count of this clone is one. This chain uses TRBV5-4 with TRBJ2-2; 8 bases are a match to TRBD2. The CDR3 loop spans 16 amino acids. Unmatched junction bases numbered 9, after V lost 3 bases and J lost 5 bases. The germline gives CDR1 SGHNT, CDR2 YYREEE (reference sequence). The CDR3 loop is CASSSGGRGGTGELFF. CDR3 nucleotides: TGTGCCAGCAGCTCGGGAGGTCGGGGGGGGACCGGGGAGCTGTTTTTT. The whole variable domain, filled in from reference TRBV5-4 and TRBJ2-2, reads ETGVTQSPTHLIKTRGQQVTLRCSSQSGHNTVSWYQQALGQGPQFIFQYYREEENGRGNFPPRFSGLQFPNYSSELNVNALELDDSALYLCASSSGGRGGTGELFFGEGSRLTVL.

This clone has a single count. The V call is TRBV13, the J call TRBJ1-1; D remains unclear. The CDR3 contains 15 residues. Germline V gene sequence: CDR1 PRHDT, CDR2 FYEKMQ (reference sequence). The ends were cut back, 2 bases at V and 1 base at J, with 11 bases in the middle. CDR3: CASSLWETGNTEAFF. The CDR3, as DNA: TGTGCCAGCAGCTTATGGGAGACGGGGAACACTGAAGCTTTCTTT.

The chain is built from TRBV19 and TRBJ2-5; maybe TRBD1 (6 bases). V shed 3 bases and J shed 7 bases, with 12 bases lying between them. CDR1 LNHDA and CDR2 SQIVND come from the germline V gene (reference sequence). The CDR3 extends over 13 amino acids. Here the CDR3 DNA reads TGTGCCAGTAGTATGGTGGGGGCAGTGACCCAGTACTTC. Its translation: CASSMVGAVTQYF. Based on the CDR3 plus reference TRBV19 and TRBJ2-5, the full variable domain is DGGITQSPKYLFRKEGQNVTLSCEQNLNHDAMYWYRQDPGQGLRLIYYSQIVNDFQKGDIAEGYSVSREKKESFPLTVTSAQKNPTAFYLCASSMVGAVTQYFGPGTRLLVL.

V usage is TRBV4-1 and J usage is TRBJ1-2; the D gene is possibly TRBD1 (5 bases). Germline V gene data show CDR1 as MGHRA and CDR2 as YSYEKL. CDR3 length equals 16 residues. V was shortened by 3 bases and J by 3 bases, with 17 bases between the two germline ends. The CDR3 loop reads CASSQWPRGVDYGYTF. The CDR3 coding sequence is TGCGCCAGCAGCCAGTGGCCGCGGGGGGTCGACTATGGCTACACCTTC.

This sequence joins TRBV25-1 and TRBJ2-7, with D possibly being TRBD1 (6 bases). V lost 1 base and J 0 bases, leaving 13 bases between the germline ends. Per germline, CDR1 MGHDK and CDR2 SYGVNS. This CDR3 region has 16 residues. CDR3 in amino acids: CASSELAGVGSYEQYF. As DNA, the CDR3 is TGTGCCAGCAGTGAATTGGCAGGGGTGGGCTCCTACGAGCAGTACTTC.

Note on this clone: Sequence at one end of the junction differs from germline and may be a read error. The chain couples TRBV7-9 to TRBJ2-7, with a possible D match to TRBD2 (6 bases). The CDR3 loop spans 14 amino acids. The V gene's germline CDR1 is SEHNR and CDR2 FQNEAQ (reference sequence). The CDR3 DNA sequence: TGTTCCAGCAGCTTGGGGGGATTGACCTACGAGCAGTACTTC. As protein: CSSSLGGLTYEQYF.

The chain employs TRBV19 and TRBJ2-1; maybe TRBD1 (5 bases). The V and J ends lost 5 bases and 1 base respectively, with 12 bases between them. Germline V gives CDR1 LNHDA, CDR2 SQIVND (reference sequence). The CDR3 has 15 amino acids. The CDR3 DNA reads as TGTGCCAGTAGTGGTACAGGCCTATCCTACAATGAGCAGTTCTTC. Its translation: CASSGTGLSYNEQFF.

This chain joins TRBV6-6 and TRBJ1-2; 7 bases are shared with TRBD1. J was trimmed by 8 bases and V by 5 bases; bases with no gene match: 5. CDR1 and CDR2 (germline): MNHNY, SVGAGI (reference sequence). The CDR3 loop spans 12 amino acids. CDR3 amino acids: CASSVGQPGYTF. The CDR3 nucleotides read TGTGCCAGCAGTGTGGGACAGCCCGGCTACACCTTC.

Written as DNA, the CDR3 is TGTGCCAGCTCACCGGACAGGGGAAACTATGGCTACACCTTC. This translates into CASSPDRGNYGYTF. V is TRBV18 and J is TRBJ1-2, with 9 nucleotides matching TRBD1. The J segment lost 2 bases and the V segment lost 3 bases, leaving 1 base of the junction unmatched. CDR3 length: 14 amino acids. The germline gives CDR1 KGHSH, CDR2 LQKENI.

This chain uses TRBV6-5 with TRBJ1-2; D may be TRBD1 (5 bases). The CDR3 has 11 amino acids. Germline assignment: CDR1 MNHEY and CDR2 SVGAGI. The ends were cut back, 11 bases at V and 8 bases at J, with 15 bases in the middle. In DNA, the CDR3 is TGTGCCGTTCAGGGTATATGGGGCTACACCTTC. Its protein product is CAVQGIWGYTF.

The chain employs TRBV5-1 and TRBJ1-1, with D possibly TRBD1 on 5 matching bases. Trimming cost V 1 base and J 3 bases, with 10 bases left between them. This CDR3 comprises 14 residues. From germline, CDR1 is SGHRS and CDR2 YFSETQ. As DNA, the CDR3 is TGCGCCAGCAGCTTGCTGCTAGGGGACACTGAAGCTTTCTTT. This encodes CASSLLLGDTEAFF.

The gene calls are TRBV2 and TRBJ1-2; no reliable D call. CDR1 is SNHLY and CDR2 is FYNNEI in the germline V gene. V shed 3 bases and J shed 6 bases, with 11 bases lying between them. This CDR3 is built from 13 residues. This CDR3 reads CASSDGQAHGYTF. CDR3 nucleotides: TGTGCCAGCAGTGATGGGCAGGCCCATGGCTACACCTTC.

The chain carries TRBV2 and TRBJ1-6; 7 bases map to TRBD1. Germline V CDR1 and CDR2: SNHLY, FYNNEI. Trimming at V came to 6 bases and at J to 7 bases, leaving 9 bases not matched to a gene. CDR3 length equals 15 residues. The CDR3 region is CASRGTASRNSPLHF. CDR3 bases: TGTGCCAGCAGGGGGACAGCCAGCAGGAATTCACCCCTCCACTTT.

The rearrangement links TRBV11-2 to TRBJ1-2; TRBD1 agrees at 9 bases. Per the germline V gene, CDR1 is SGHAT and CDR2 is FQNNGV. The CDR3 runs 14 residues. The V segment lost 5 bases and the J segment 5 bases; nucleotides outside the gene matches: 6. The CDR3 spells CASSPQDRGYGYTF. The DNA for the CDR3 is TGTGCCAGCAGCCCACAGGACAGGGGTTATGGCTACACCTTC.

CDR3 nucleotide sequence: TGCGCCAGCAGCCGCGTGGTTGGCACTGAAGCTTTCTTT. Translated, it gives CASSRVVGTEAFF. The chain joins TRBV4-1 to TRBJ1-1; D gene uncertain. Trimming shortened V by 4 bases and J by 4 bases, and 10 bases separated the two germline ends. The CDR3 contains 13 residues. Germline CDR1 and CDR2: MGHRA and YSYEKL.

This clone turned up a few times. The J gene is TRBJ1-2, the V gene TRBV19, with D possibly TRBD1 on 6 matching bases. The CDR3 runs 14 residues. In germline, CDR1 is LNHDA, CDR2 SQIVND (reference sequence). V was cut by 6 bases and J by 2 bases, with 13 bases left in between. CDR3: CASRKTGLNYGYTF. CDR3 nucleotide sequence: TGTGCCAGTAGGAAAACAGGGTTGAACTATGGCTACACCTTC.

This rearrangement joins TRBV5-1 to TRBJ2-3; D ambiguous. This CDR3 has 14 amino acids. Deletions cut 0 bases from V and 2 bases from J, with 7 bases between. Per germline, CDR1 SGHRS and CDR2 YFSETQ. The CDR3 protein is CASSLDSVTDTQYF. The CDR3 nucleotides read TGCGCCAGCAGCTTGGATTCGGTCACAGATACGCAGTATTTT.